Shown below are 26 T cell receptor beta chains from a single sample sequenced in a study of T cell responses to AZD1222 COVID-19 vaccine. The repertoire was sequenced with immunoSEQ multiplex PCR; TCRdb's copy has only in-frame clones and lacks some. The repertoire consists of about 210,000 clones, with about 95% occurring once and the leading ten covering over 1.5%. Sample: peripheral blood, taken 28 days after the second dose of the MenACWY control vaccine. Receptor source: an adult who received the MenACWY meningococcal vaccine as a control.

The chain couples TRBV6-5 to TRBJ1-4; D remains unclear. Germline assignment: CDR1 MNHEY and CDR2 SVGAGI. This CDR3 spans 14 amino acids. The V end was cut by 2 bases, the J end by 4 bases, with 8 bases between. The CDR3 DNA sequence: TGTGCCAGCAGTTACCTCGGGGATAATGAAAAACTGTTTTTT. It codes for CASSYLGDNEKLFF.

The chain has TRBV28 and TRBJ1-5, with 7 bases matching TRBD1. Unmatched junction bases numbered 8, after V lost 6 bases and J lost 6 bases. The CDR3 is 14 amino acids. The germline gives CDR1 MDHEN, CDR2 SYDVKM. The CDR3 loop is CASSYPGQLQPQHF. The DNA of the CDR3 is TGTGCCAGCAGCTACCCGGGACAGCTTCAGCCCCAGCATTTT.

The J gene is TRBJ2-3, the V gene TRBV30; D is possibly TRBD1 (6 bases). This CDR3 spans 16 amino acids. Looked up from germline, CDR1 is GTSNPN and CDR2 is SVGIG (reference sequence). V gave up 5 bases and J gave up 2 bases, with 20 bases separating them. CDR3 nucleotide sequence: TGTGCCTGGTCAGGGTTCGCAGGGGTTACCACAGATACGCAGTATTTT. Translated: CAWSGFAGVTTDTQYF.

This chain links TRBV6-5 with TRBJ1-4; D is ambiguous. The CDR3 is 14 amino acids. Between the trimmed V and J ends, which lost 2 bases and 5 bases, there was a span of 9 bases. Per the germline V gene, CDR1 is MNHEY and CDR2 is SVGAGI. CDR3 in DNA: TGTGCCAGCAGTTACAACACCCTCAATGAAAAACTGTTTTTT. This sequence encodes CASSYNTLNEKLFF.

This chain connects TRBV4-2 to TRBJ2-7; TRBD2 aligns across 16 bases. Germline V lookup: CDR1 LGHNA, CDR2 YNFKEQ. After removal of 4 bases from V and 3 bases from J, the junction contained 6 bases not matched to a gene. The CDR3 totals 17 residues. The chain's CDR3 is CASSRGTSGGANYEQYF. CDR3 DNA sequence: TGTGCCAGCAGCCGAGGGACTAGCGGGGGGGCCAACTACGAGCAGTACTTC.

The chain employs TRBV19 and TRBJ2-7; a weak D match, TRBD1 (6 bases). The germline V gene has CDR1 LNHDA and CDR2 SQIVND (reference sequence). Trimming took 6 bases from V and 5 from J, leaving 14 bases between them. The CDR3 loop spans 13 amino acids. CDR3 region: CASRATGIHEQYF. As DNA, the CDR3 is TGTGCCAGTAGAGCAACAGGGATCCACGAGCAGTACTTC.

The chain joins TRBV6-5 to TRBJ1-6; the D gene is possibly TRBD1 (6 bases). From germline, CDR1 is MNHEY and CDR2 SVGAGI. The CDR3 is 14 residues long. The V end was cut by 7 bases, the J end by 10 bases, with 17 bases between. The CDR3 is CASTEPGHSSPLHF. In nucleotides, the CDR3 is TGTGCCAGCACCGAACCGGGACATTCCTCACCCCTCCACTTT.

The gene calls are TRBV7-2 and TRBJ1-2; 7 bases line up with TRBD1. This CDR3 contains 15 residues. The V gene's germline CDR1 is SGHTA and CDR2 FQGNSA. V shed 5 bases, J shed 3 bases, and the junction held 9 bases outside the gene matches. This CDR3 reads CASSPNRGDYYGYTF. The CDR3 DNA reads TGTGCCAGCAGCCCAAACAGGGGCGATTACTATGGCTACACCTTC.

This clone was seen a single time. The chain combines TRBV7-2 with TRBJ2-2; 9 nucleotides line up with TRBD2. The CDR3 is 16 amino acids. CDR1 SGHTA and CDR2 FQGNSA come from the germline V gene. V shed 1 base and J 4 bases; nucleotides not matched to a gene: 4. CDR3 nucleotides: TGTGCCAGCAGCTTAGTTGCGGGAGGGTCCACCGGGGAGCTGTTTTTT. Encoded protein: CASSLVAGGSTGELFF. Full variable domain (outside the CDR3, taken from reference TRBV7-2 and TRBJ2-2): GAGVSQSPSNKVTEKGKDVELRCDPISGHTALYWYRQSLGQGLEFLIYFQGNSAPDKSGLPSDRFSAERTGGSVSTLTIQRTQQEDSAVYLCASSLVAGGSTGELFFGEGSRLTVL.

The chain has TRBV28 and TRBJ2-1, with D possibly TRBD2 on 5 matching bases. Germline values: CDR1 MDHEN, CDR2 SYDVKM. This CDR3 has 16 residues. V lost 3 bases and J lost 3, with 15 bases in between. In DNA, the CDR3 is TGTGCCAGCAGTTTTGTAGCGCTCAAAAACTACAATGAGCAGTTCTTC. Protein product: CASSFVALKNYNEQFF. Using reference TRBV28 and TRBJ2-1 for the parts outside the CDR3, the full variable domain is DVKVTQSSRYLVKRTGEKVFLECVQDMDHENMFWYRQDPGLGLRLIYFSYDVKMKEKGDIPEGYSVSREKKERFSLILESASTNQTSMYLCASSFVALKNYNEQFFGPGTRLTVL.

The chain recombines TRBV7-9 with TRBJ1-1, with 7 bases identical to TRBD1. V trimming: 1 base; J trimming: 6 bases; junction bases outside the gene matches: 8. CDR3 size: 15 residues. Germline CDR1 reads SEHNR; CDR2 reads FQNEAQ (reference sequence). The CDR3 DNA reads TGTGCCAGCAGCTTAGATCCACAGGGGAGTCCTGAAGCTTTCTTT. Translating gives CASSLDPQGSPEAFF.

The gene calls are TRBV27 and TRBJ1-2; D is unresolved. The ends were cut back, 7 bases at V and 4 bases at J, with 13 bases in the middle. Germline CDR1 is MNHEY and CDR2 is SMNVEV (reference sequence). This CDR3 has 13 residues. Written as DNA, the CDR3 is TGTGCCAGCACCACCGGACCGGGCTATGGCTACACCTTC. Translated: CASTTGPGYGYTF.

This chain connects TRBV7-9 to TRBJ2-2; the D is unclear. The CDR3 has 13 residues. Germline V gives CDR1 SEHNR, CDR2 FQNEAQ (reference sequence). V gave up 5 bases and J gave up 6 bases, with 10 bases separating them. CDR3 loop: CASSQKWAGELFF. In DNA form, the CDR3 reads TGTGCCAGCAGCCAAAAGTGGGCCGGGGAGCTGTTTTTT.

J is TRBJ1-5 and V is TRBV15, with TRBD1 as a possible D gene (5 bases). This CDR3 is built from 15 residues. V gave up 10 bases and J gave up 0 bases, with 16 bases separating them. Germline CDR1 is LNHNV and CDR2 is YYDKDF (reference sequence). The CDR3 reads CAIPDSGTSNQPQHF. As DNA, the CDR3 is TGTGCCATTCCCGACTCCGGGACTAGCAATCAGCCCCAGCATTTT.

The CDR3 bases are TGCAGCGTGGCACGACAGGGCCGGGACACTGAAGCTTTCTTT. It yields the protein CSVARQGRDTEAFF. The chain has TRBV29-1 and TRBJ1-1, with 7 bases identical to TRBD1. CDR3 length: 14 residues. The V gene end was trimmed by 6 bases and the J gene end by 3 bases; junction bases not matched to a gene: 10. Germline V gene sequence: CDR1 SQVTM, CDR2 ANQGSEA.

The chain joins TRBV9 to TRBJ2-1; D could derive from TRBD1 or TRBD2 (5 bases each). Deletions cut 3 bases from V and 5 bases from J, with 12 bases between. From germline, CDR1 is SGDLS and CDR2 YYNGEE. The CDR3 is 14 amino acids. The CDR3 region has the DNA TGTGCCAGCAGCGCGACGGGGACGGACAATGAGCAGTTCTTC. Encoded protein: CASSATGTDNEQFF.

V gene TRBV19 combines with J gene TRBJ2-7; 9 nucleotides align to TRBD2. The CDR3 totals 15 residues. Germline assignment: CDR1 LNHDA and CDR2 SQIVND (reference sequence). The V gene end was trimmed by 8 bases and the J gene end by 2 bases; junction bases not matched to a gene: 10. This chain's CDR3 is CASSPAGGLAYEQYF. CDR3 sequence (DNA): TGTGCCAGTTCCCCAGCGGGAGGATTGGCCTACGAGCAGTACTTC. The full variable domain, rest sourced from reference TRBV19 and TRBJ2-7, is DGGITQSPKYLFRKEGQNVTLSCEQNLNHDAMYWYRQDPGQGLRLIYYSQIVNDFQKGDIAEGYSVSREKKESFPLTVTSAQKNPTAFYLCASSPAGGLAYEQYFGPGTRLTVT.

The chain has TRBV5-5 and TRBJ2-7; maybe TRBD1 (6 bases). Germline V lookup: CDR1 SGHKS, CDR2 YYEKEE (reference sequence). The CDR3 totals 17 residues. With 1 base removed from V and 1 base from J, the gap between germline ends came to 18 bases. The CDR3 DNA is TGTGCCAGCAGCTTGCCCGGTGGCAGGGGTAGGTCCTACGAGCAGTACTTC. It encodes CASSLPGGRGRSYEQYF. Combining the CDR3 with reference TRBV5-5 and TRBJ2-7 gives the whole variable domain DAGVTQSPTHLIKTRGQQVTLRCSPISGHKSVSWYQQVLGQGPQFIFQYYEKEERGRGNFPDRFSARQFPNYSSELNVNALLLGDSALYLCASSLPGGRGRSYEQYFGPGTRLTVT.

This sequence joins TRBV7-2 and TRBJ2-7, with TRBD2 as a possible D gene (5 bases). The germline V gene has CDR1 SGHTA and CDR2 FQGNSA. With 1 base removed from V and 1 base from J, the gap between germline ends came to 11 bases. The CDR3 contains 15 residues. The CDR3 DNA follows: TGTGCCAGCAGCTTAGGCCCCGGGGATTCCTACGAGCAGTACTTC. It translates to CASSLGPGDSYEQYF.

The chain carries TRBV6-5 and TRBJ2-7, with TRBD2 matching over 10 bases. The trim removed 0 bases at V and 3 bases at J, leaving 2 bases unmatched. Germline V gene sequence: CDR1 MNHEY, CDR2 SVGAGI. This CDR3 has 15 amino acids. This CDR3 reads CASSYSASGSYEQYF. CDR3 coding DNA: TGTGCCAGCAGTTACTCGGCTAGCGGGAGCTACGAGCAGTACTTC.

V gene TRBV28 combines with J gene TRBJ1-2; the match to TRBD1 covers 9 bases. J gave up 8 bases and V 7 bases, and 14 bases lay outside the gene matches. The CDR3 has 15 residues. In germline, CDR1 is MDHEN, CDR2 SYDVKM. CDR3 in amino acids: CASTIDAGTGRGYTF. For the CDR3, the DNA is TGTGCCAGCACCATAGATGCCGGGACAGGGCGCGGCTACACCTTC.

CDR3 protein: CASSLGGSLFYEQYF. The DNA of the CDR3 is TGTGCCAGCAGCTTAGGCGGCAGCCTCTTCTACGAGCAGTACTTC. The chain couples TRBV7-2 to TRBJ2-7; D gene uncertain. The CDR3 consists of 15 residues. The germline CDR1 and CDR2 sequences are SGHTA and FQGNSA. Trimming took 1 base from V and 3 from J, leaving 13 bases between them.

The rearrangement uses TRBV6-5 and TRBJ1-1; D uncertain. The germline V gene has CDR1 MNHEY and CDR2 SVGAGI. V shed 6 bases and J shed 3 bases, with 17 bases lying between them. CDR3 size: 15 residues. CDR3 amino acids: CASRSIDRAYTEAFF. The CDR3 bases are TGTGCCAGCAGGTCAATCGACCGAGCTTACACTGAAGCTTTCTTT.

This rearrangement joins TRBV5-5 to TRBJ2-7; D is uncertain. V was clipped by 0 bases and J by 2 bases, with 6 bases between them. This CDR3 is built from 13 residues. Germline assignment: CDR1 SGHKS and CDR2 YYEKEE (reference sequence). The CDR3 region is CASSLDGPYEQYF. The CDR3 DNA sequence: TGTGCCAGCAGCTTGGACGGCCCCTACGAGCAGTACTTC.

CDR3 DNA sequence: TGTGCCAGCAGTCCTGGACAACCCTATGGCTACACCTTC. It translates to CASSPGQPYGYTF. This chain connects TRBV28 to TRBJ1-2, with D tentatively TRBD1 (5 bases). Germline loops: CDR1 MDHEN, CDR2 SYDVKM. This CDR3 comprises 13 residues. V lost 5 bases and J 4 bases, leaving 11 bases between the germline ends.

The chain couples TRBV5-6 to TRBJ2-7; TRBD1 might be the D (6 bases). CDR1 is SGHDT, CDR2 YYEEEE, per germline. V gave up 3 bases and J gave up 3 bases, with 13 bases separating them. The CDR3 sequence is 14 residues long. The DNA for the CDR3 is TGTGCCAGCAGCTCGACGGAAGGGGGCTACGAGCAGTACTTC. Translating it yields CASSSTEGGYEQYF.